Below, 8 T cell receptor beta chains from the same sample are listed, as sequenced in a study of blood T cells in healthy people across ages. A second PCR, run for about 7 to 11 cycles, used a sample-barcoded 5' primer plus a J-beta primer mix. TCRdb re-called the 5' RACE reads with MiXCR, one entry per CDR3 protein. The table includes hundreds of thousands of distinct CDR3 sequences, about 28% detected once. The sample consisted of blood. These receptors all stem from a woman of 80 years or more in good health.

This clonotype has a count of ten or more. The chain carries TRBV12-3 or TRBV12-4 and TRBJ2-3; TRBD2 aligns across 7 bases. Unmatched junction bases numbered 5, after V lost 10 bases and J lost 1 base. The length of the CDR3 is 13 residues. The CDR3 loop reads CATRRGGTDTQYF. In DNA, the CDR3 is TGTGCCACCCGACGGGGGGGCACAGATACGCAGTATTTT.

The sample holds a few counts of this clonotype. The chain employs TRBV6-6 and TRBJ1-2; D call uncertain. Trimming removed 4 bases at V and 6 bases at J, with 12 bases between. This CDR3 has 13 residues. Germline loops: CDR1 MNHNY, CDR2 SVGAGI (reference sequence). The CDR3 DNA follows: TGTGCCAGCAGTTCCCATGGGGAGAATGGCTACACCTTC. This encodes CASSSHGENGYTF.

This clonotype was observed many times. The rearrangement uses TRBV4-1 and TRBJ1-2; possibly TRBD1 for D (5 bases). Trimming left V 1 base short and J 3 bases short, with 18 bases between. Germline lookup yields CDR1 MGHRA and CDR2 YSYEKL. The CDR3 has 17 amino acids. The CDR3 loop reads CASSQVLRTGSDYGYTF. The CDR3 DNA is TGCGCCAGCAGCCAAGTGTTAAGAACAGGATCGGACTATGGCTACACCTTC.

The gene calls are TRBV7-2 and TRBJ2-3; TRBD1 is a possible D gene (5 bases). This CDR3 is 15 amino acids long. Germline loops: CDR1 SGHTA, CDR2 FQGNSA. Trimming took off 5 bases at V and 7 bases at J, with 19 bases between the two ends. CDR3 in amino acids: CASSRARGPQNTQYF. The CDR3 nucleotides read TGTGCCAGCAGCCGGGCTAGGGGTCCACAAAATACGCAGTATTTT.

The V and J genes are TRBV12-3 or TRBV12-4 and TRBJ2-1; D might be TRBD1 or TRBD2, each matching 6 bases. The CDR3 length is 16 residues. The V end lost 7 bases, the J end lost 9 bases, and 25 bases lay between the germline ends. The CDR3 spells CASTLAVAGVSSEQFF. DNA of the CDR3: TGTGCCAGCACCTTAGCGGTGGCAGGGGTGTCCTCTGAGCAGTTCTTC.

This clonotype was detected many times. This rearrangement joins TRBV10-3 to TRBJ2-1; TRBD2 aligns across 8 bases. This CDR3 has 12 amino acids. Germline values: CDR1 ENHRY, CDR2 SYGVKD. J lost 7 bases, V lost 11 bases, and 7 bases had no gene match. The chain's CDR3 is CALGLGRNEQFF. The CDR3 nucleotides are TGTGCCCTGGGACTAGGAAGGAATGAGCAGTTCTTC.

The chain combines TRBV21-1 with TRBJ2-3. TRBV21-1 is a known pseudogene. CDR3 length: 12 amino acids. The CDR3 loop is CASLSTADTQYF. CDR3 DNA: TGTGCCAGCTTGTCTACGGCAGATACGCAGTATTTT.

This clonotype was seen many times. V is TRBV27 and J is TRBJ2-1, with 14 nucleotides matching TRBD2. V was clipped by 8 bases and J by 4 bases; unmatched bases: 4. The CDR3 has 15 residues. Germline CDR1 is MNHEY and CDR2 is SMNVEV (reference sequence). In DNA form, the CDR3 reads TGTGCCAGCGGGACTAGCGGGGGTCCTTACAATGAGCAGTTCTTC. Translation gives CASGTSGGPYNEQFF.